This TCR beta chain was observed in a study of T cells in Graves' hyperthyroidism and ophthalmopathy. Notes on the study in general: Using 13 V-J features, a model discriminated ophthalmopathy from stable hyperthyroidism. Within blood appeared most thyroid clonotypes that had expanded above 0.001.

It was RNA transcripts that yielded the amplified TCR beta CDR3 regions. In the first-round RT-PCR of the TCR CDR3, the HTBI primer set was used. TCRdb recomputed calls from the multiplex PCR reads with MiXCR, one row per CDR3 protein. The table shows around 620,000 distinct CDR3 sequences, with around 14% occurring only once. The V end was cut by 2 bases, the J end by 9 bases, with 5 bases between. Germline values: CDR1 SGHTA, CDR2 FQGNSA. The CDR3 is made up of 11 amino acids. The study based diagnoses on clinical symptoms, serum thyroxine and TRAb, thyroid ultrasound and orbital computed tomography. Fresh peripheral blood, around 9.5 ml, yielded the PBMCs. This clonotype was picked up many times. What it recognizes is unknown.

The J gene is TRBJ2-1, the V gene TRBV7-2; no clear D gene. The sample was blood. The clonotype was recovered from a woman aged 18-29 years with Graves' ophthalmopathy. DNA of the CDR3: TGTGCCAGCAGCTTAAGGATTGAGCAGTTCTTC. Translated, it gives CASSLRIEQFF. Filled out from reference TRBV7-2 and TRBJ2-1, the complete variable domain reads GAGVSQSPSNKVTEKGKDVELRCDPISGHTALYWYRQSLGQGLEFLIYFQGNSAPDKSGLPSDRFSAERTGGSVSTLTIQRTQQEDSAVYLCASSLRIEQFFGPGTRLTVL.